A single sample gave rise to the 5 T cell receptor beta chains below, sequenced in a study of T cell repertoires in cytomegalovirus infection. MiXCR was run by TCRdb on the reads, yielding one entry per CDR3 protein. The sample lists about 310,000 distinct CDR3 sequences, about a sixth occurring once. Sequenced material: PBMCs. The receptor source for this set is a human donor in good health (CMV status not recorded). Some clones in this sample may be carry-over from other donors' samples.

Ten or more counts support this clonotype. The rearrangement uses TRBV7-9 and TRBJ2-1; D might be TRBD1 (6 bases). The CDR3 covers 13 residues. CDR1 and CDR2 from the germline V gene are SEHNR and FQNEAQ (reference sequence). V lost 4 bases, J lost 9 bases, and 13 bases lay in between. The CDR3 sequence: CASSSTTGLEQFF. Written as DNA, the CDR3 is TGTGCCAGCAGCTCGACTACAGGGCTTGAGCAGTTCTTC.

The chain recombines TRBV28 with TRBJ1-1; 7 bases are shared with TRBD1. The length of the CDR3 is 12 residues. The V gene's germline CDR1 is MDHEN and CDR2 SYDVKM. Trimming removed 2 bases from V and 7 bases from J; junction bases left unmatched: 1. The CDR3 loop is CASSLGDSEAFF. DNA for the CDR3: TGTGCCAGCAGTTTAGGGGACAGTGAAGCTTTCTTT.

The table lists this clonotype with many counts. The chain recombines TRBV7-9 with TRBJ1-4; the D gene is possibly TRBD1 (6 bases). Trimming pared 4 bases from V and 0 bases from J, leaving 21 bases between. The V gene's germline CDR1 is SEHNR and CDR2 FQNEAQ (reference sequence). The CDR3 is 19 amino acids. DNA of the CDR3: TGTGCCAGCAGCTCACTTCAGAGGGGGGCGTATGCAACTAATGAAAAACTGTTTTTT. Translation gives CASSSLQRGAYATNEKLFF.

This clonotype was observed a handful of times. The J gene is TRBJ1-2, the V gene TRBV5-4, with TRBD1 matching 9 bases. The trim removed 5 bases at V and 8 bases at J, leaving 13 bases unmatched. The V gene's germline CDR1 is SGHNT and CDR2 YYREEE (reference sequence). The CDR3 extends over 15 amino acids. CDR3 in DNA: TGTGCCAGCAGGAAGACAGGGGGTGATTATCCGGGCTACACCTTC. The encoded protein is CASRKTGGDYPGYTF.

In its sample, this clonotype was seen many times. The chain is built from TRBV7-3 and TRBJ2-1; TRBD2 agrees at 8 bases. V lost 3 bases to trimming and J lost 2 bases; unmatched junction nucleotides: 6. The CDR3 spans 16 residues. Germline CDR1 is SGHTA and CDR2 is FQGTGA. CDR3 DNA: TGTGCCAGCAGCTTGGACCCGGGACTAGCCTACAATGAGCAGTTCTTC. Translated: CASSLDPGLAYNEQFF.